Each of the 2 T cell receptor beta chains below was sequenced from the same sample in a study of cytomegalovirus exposure and HLA in healthy donors. This PCR relied on a set of 60 Vbeta primers and 13 Jbeta primers. Repertoires were generated with immunoSEQ multiplex PCR, while TCRdb's copy carries only in-frame clones and drops some. The sample contains about 160,000 clones, 80% to 90% of which appear only once. The sample comprised PBMCs. These receptors were taken from a woman aged 18-35 years in good health and CMV-seronegative.

This clone was seen just once. The chain uses TRBV7-2 and TRBJ2-7; D unclear. CDR3 size: 14 residues. Germline CDR1 SGHTA, CDR2 FQGNSA. V was cut by 4 bases and J by 1 base, with 11 bases left in between. CDR3 sequence reads: CASSSSTGSYEQYF. The CDR3 coding sequence is TGTGCCAGCAGCTCCTCCACGGGTTCCTACGAGCAGTACTTC.

This clone showed up just once. The rearrangement links TRBV5-1 to TRBJ2-5; TRBD2 aligns across 7 bases. The CDR3 length is 16 residues. V lost 5 bases to trimming and J lost 2 bases; unmatched junction nucleotides: 12. Germline lookup yields CDR1 SGHRS and CDR2 YFSETQ. This CDR3 is CASSSGLLALQETQYF. CDR3 nucleotide sequence: TGCGCCAGCAGTTCGGGCTTACTAGCGCTACAAGAGACCCAGTACTTC.